The clone carrying this TCR beta chain was picked up many times. Its antigen remains unidentified. The V gene lost 5 bases and the J gene lost 7 bases, with 13 bases spanning the gap. This CDR3 comprises 13 residues. Germline CDR1 MNHEY, CDR2 SMNVEV (reference sequence). These data originate in a study of T cells in Graves' hyperthyroidism and ophthalmopathy. The TCR beta CDR3 regions underwent amplification using RNA transcripts as the source. An initial round of RT-PCR targeting the TCR CDR3 relied on the HTBI primer set. From the multiplex PCR reads, TCRdb called clonotypes with MiXCR, one entry per CDR3 protein. The sample lists fewer than 850,000 distinct CDR3 sequences, 17% occurring once. The study's findings and limits: Also found in blood were most expanded thyroid clonotypes above 0.001.

The genes are TRBV27 and TRBJ2-3; D call uncertain. The sequenced sample consisted of blood. The receptor was derived from a man in his forties or fifties with Graves' hyperthyroidism. CDR3 coding DNA: TGTGCCAGCAGTCGAAGACACGGCTATACGCAGTATTTT. This translates into CASSRRHGYTQYF.